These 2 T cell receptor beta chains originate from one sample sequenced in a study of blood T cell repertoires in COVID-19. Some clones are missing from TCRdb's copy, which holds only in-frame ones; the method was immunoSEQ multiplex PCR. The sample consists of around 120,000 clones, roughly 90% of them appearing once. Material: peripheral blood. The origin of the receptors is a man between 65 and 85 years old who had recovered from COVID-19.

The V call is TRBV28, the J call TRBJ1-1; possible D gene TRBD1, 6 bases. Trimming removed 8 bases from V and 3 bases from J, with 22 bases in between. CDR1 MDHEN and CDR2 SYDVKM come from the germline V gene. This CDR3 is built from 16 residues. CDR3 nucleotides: TGTGCCAGCCGCCCCCTCGGGGCAGGGGTTTACACTGAAGCTTTCTTT. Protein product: CASRPLGAGVYTEAFF.

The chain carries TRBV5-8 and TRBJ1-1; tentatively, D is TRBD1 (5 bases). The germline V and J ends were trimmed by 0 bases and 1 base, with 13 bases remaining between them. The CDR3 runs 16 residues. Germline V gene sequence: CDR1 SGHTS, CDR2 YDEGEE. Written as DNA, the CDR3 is TGTGCCAGCAGCTTGGCTTGGGCAGGGAAGAACACTGAAGCTTTCTTT. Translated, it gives CASSLAWAGKNTEAFF.